The rows below give T cell receptor beta chains drawn from one sample of a study of blood T cell repertoires in COVID-19. The data were produced by immunoSEQ multiplex PCR, yet TCRdb's version contains in-frame clones alone and is incomplete. The sample shows 360,000 or so clones, more than 75% of them seen only once. The sample consisted of PBMCs or T cells enriched from blood (not recorded which). The receptors derive from a woman in her 30s who had recovered from COVID-19. Each CDR3 is given with its conserved first and last residue. A D gene is named only where the DNA matches it firmly. Some rows mark clone size as missing; the rest say once, few, many or name a class of expanded clone.

CDR3 DNA	CDR3 protein	V gene	J gene	D gene	clone size
TGTGCCACCAGCAGGGAGAAGAGTTCACCCCTCCACTTT	CATSREKSSPLHF	TRBV15	TRBJ1-6	.	.
TGTGCCAGCAGACAGACTAGCGGGGGAGCAGATACGCAGTATTTT	CASRQTSGGADTQYF	TRBV2	TRBJ2-3	TRBD2	.
TGTGCCAGTAGTATTAGAGGACTAGCTGAGGACGAGCAGTACTTC	CASSIRGLAEDEQYF	TRBV19	TRBJ2-7	TRBD2	.
TGTGCCAGCAGTTTGGCGGCAGCGGGGACCTCGGGGCAGTACTTC	CASSLAAAGTSGQYF	TRBV28	TRBJ2-7	TRBD2	.
TGTGCCAGCAGCCCTCCACAGGGTTCAACCACCGGGGAGCTGTTTTTT	CASSPPQGSTTGELFF	TRBV9	TRBJ2-2	.	.
TGTGCCAGCAGCCGCGTCACTAGCGGGAGTTCGAATGAGCAGTTCTTC	CASSRVTSGSSNEQFF	TRBV28	TRBJ2-1	TRBD2	.
TGTGCCAGCAGCTTGGCTAGCGGGACTTCCTACGAGCAGTACTTC	CASSLASGTSYEQYF	TRBV5-4	TRBJ2-7	TRBD2	.
TGTGCCAGCAGTTTGGGAGAGGTCAAAAACATTCAGTACTTC	CASSLGEVKNIQYF	TRBV28	TRBJ2-4	.	.
TGTGCCAGCAGCTCCCCAGGACAGGGGAGAAACACCATATATTTT	CASSSPGQGRNTIYF	TRBV13	TRBJ1-3	TRBD1	.
TGTGCCAGCGTTCCGCGGGGGGGCTACGAGCAGTACTTC	CASVPRGGYEQYF	TRBV7-9	TRBJ2-7	TRBD2	.
TGTGCCAGCGGGGGGGGGTTTAGCTCCTACAATGAGCAGTTCTTC	CASGGGFSSYNEQFF	TRBV27	TRBJ2-1	TRBD2	.
TGTGCCATAAATGCTGTAGCTGCGGATACGCAGTATTTT	CAINAVAADTQYF	TRBV10-3	TRBJ2-3	.	.
TGTGCCAGCAGTTACTCTGGGACAGGACCGAGGGATGAGCAGTTCTTC	CASSYSGTGPRDEQFF	TRBV6-5	TRBJ2-1	TRBD1	.
TGTGCCAGCAGCCAAGGGGGAGGGGATGGCTACACCTTC	CASSQGGGDGYTF	TRBV14	TRBJ1-2	.	.
TGTGCCAGCAGCGTAGGTGACAGGGAAGAGACCCAGTACTTC	CASSVGDREETQYF	TRBV9	TRBJ2-5	TRBD1	.
TGTGCCAGCAGGGGCAGCACAGATACGCAGTATTTT	CASRGSTDTQYF	TRBV6-5	TRBJ2-3	.	few
TGCAGCGTTGATGAGGCGGACAGGGGGTATACCCAGTACTTC	CSVDEADRGYTQYF	TRBV29-1	TRBJ2-5	TRBD1	.
TGCGCCAGCAGCCAGGCGGACAGGGAAGGCAATGAGCAGTTCTTC	CASSQADREGNEQFF	TRBV4-1	TRBJ2-1	TRBD1	.
TGCGCCAGCAGCCAAGAGGACAGGGGGCCTGTCACTGAAGCTTTCTTT	CASSQEDRGPVTEAFF	TRBV4-1	TRBJ1-1	TRBD1	.
TGTGCCAGCCGCCCTCATCGGACTACGGACTACAAGCAGTACTTC	CASRPHRTTDYKQYF	TRBV27	TRBJ2-7	.	.
TGTGCCAGTAGTACCCGGGACAGAGAGACCCAGTACTTC	CASSTRDRETQYF	TRBV19	TRBJ2-5	TRBD1	.
TGTGCCAGCAGCTCCTGGGCCAACCCCGGCTCCTACGAGCAGTACTTC	CASSSWANPGSYEQYF	TRBV9	TRBJ2-7	.	.
TGTGCCAGCAGCCGAGACGGGACTCAGCAGTTCTTC	CASSRDGTQQFF	TRBV7-9	TRBJ2-1	.	.
TGTGCCAGCTCACCCAGGGTGGTCGGGGAGACCCAGTACTTC	CASSPRVVGETQYF	TRBV18	TRBJ2-5	.	.
TGTGCCAGCAGCTTAGACACAGGTCGTAATTCACCCCTCCACTTT	CASSLDTGRNSPLHF	TRBV7-6	TRBJ1-6	.	.
TGTGCCAGCAGTCGCGGGAGGATCCCCTATAATTCACCCCTCCACTTT	CASSRGRIPYNSPLHF	TRBV27	TRBJ1-6	.	.
TGCGCCAGCAGCGCCCGAAGACCCGGGACAGGGGGCCATGGCTACACCTTC	CASSARRPGTGGHGYTF	TRBV5-1	TRBJ1-2	TRBD1	.
TGTGCCAGCAGTTTTGAGGTTTTGATCACCGGGGAGCTGTTTTTT	CASSFEVLITGELFF	TRBV28	TRBJ2-2	.	.